Listed below are T cell receptor beta chains from one sample, sequenced in a study of Ad26.COV2.S vaccination and SARS-CoV-2 variants. Assay used: immunoSEQ multiplex PCR; TCRdb lists only in-frame clones, some missing. This sample yields around 450,000 clones, of which 70% to 90% are seen a single time; 3.6% belongs to the top ten. The material was peripheral blood, obtained in a trial of Ad26.COV2.S vaccine versus placebo. These receptors originate from a person aged 18-65 years who received the Ad26.COV2.S COVID-19 vaccine or a placebo. Each CDR3 is given with its conserved first and last residue. D genes are given only for firm matches. The size of a clone is reported for some rows only, either as once, few or many, or as a class for expanded clones.

cdr3_aa: CAWSYSFLNTEAFF
cdr3_nt: TGTGCCTGGAGCTACTCTTTTTTAAACACTGAAGCTTTCTTT
clone_size: .
j_call: TRBJ1-1
v_call: TRBV30
d_call: .

cdr3_aa: CASSGLAGGDNEQFF
cdr3_nt: TGTGCCAGCAGCGGTTTAGCGGGGGGGGACAATGAGCAGTTCTTC
clone_size: .
j_call: TRBJ2-1
v_call: TRBV7-2
d_call: TRBD2

cdr3_aa: CASSPGTPNEKLFF
cdr3_nt: TGTGCCAGCAGCCCAGGGACACCTAATGAAAAACTGTTTTTT
clone_size: .
j_call: TRBJ1-4
v_call: TRBV28
d_call: .

cdr3_aa: CASSKVDPTGWNEQFF
cdr3_nt: TGTGCCAGCAGCAAAGTGGATCCGACCGGCTGGAATGAGCAGTTCTTC
clone_size: .
j_call: TRBJ2-1
v_call: TRBV21-1
d_call: .

cdr3_aa: CASSLDGIPSTDTQYF
cdr3_nt: TGCGCCAGCAGCTTGGATGGGATCCCTAGCACAGATACGCAGTATTTT
clone_size: once
j_call: TRBJ2-3
v_call: TRBV5-1
d_call: .

cdr3_aa: CASSLGRGIFEQYF
cdr3_nt: TGCGCCAGCAGCTTGGGGCGGGGGATCTTCGAGCAGTACTTC
clone_size: .
j_call: TRBJ2-7
v_call: TRBV5-1
d_call: TRBD2

cdr3_aa: CASSTRGPDRWSSYEQYF
cdr3_nt: TGTGCCAGCAGCACTAGGGGGCCAGACAGGTGGAGCTCCTACGAGCAGTACTTC
clone_size: .
j_call: TRBJ2-7
v_call: TRBV7-2
d_call: TRBD1

cdr3_aa: CASSPRDRYEAFF
cdr3_nt: TGTGCCAGTAGTCCCCGGGACAGGTATGAAGCTTTCTTT
clone_size: .
j_call: TRBJ1-1
v_call: TRBV19
d_call: TRBD1

cdr3_aa: CASSRSGGYGYTF
cdr3_nt: TGTGCCAGCAGTCGCTCAGGTGGCTATGGCTACACCTTC
clone_size: .
j_call: TRBJ1-2
v_call: TRBV11-1
d_call: .

cdr3_aa: CSAVLGADQPQHF
cdr3_nt: TGCAGCGCAGTACTAGGGGCGGATCAGCCCCAGCATTTT
clone_size: .
j_call: TRBJ1-5
v_call: TRBV29-1
d_call: .